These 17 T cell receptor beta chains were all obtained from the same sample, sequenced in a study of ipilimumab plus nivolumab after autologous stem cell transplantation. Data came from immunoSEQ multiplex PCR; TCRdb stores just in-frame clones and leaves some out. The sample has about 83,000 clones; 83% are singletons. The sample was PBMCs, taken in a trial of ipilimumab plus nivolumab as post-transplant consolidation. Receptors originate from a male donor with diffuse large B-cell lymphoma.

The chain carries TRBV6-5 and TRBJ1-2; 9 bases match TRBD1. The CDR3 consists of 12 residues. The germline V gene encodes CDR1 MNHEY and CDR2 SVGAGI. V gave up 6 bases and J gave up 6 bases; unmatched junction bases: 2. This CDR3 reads CASSRTGDGYTF. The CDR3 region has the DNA TGTGCCAGCAGCCGGACAGGGGATGGCTACACCTTC.

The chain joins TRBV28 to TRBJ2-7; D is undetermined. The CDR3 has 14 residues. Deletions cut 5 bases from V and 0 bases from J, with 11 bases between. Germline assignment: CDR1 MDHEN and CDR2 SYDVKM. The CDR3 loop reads CASSEPVSSYEQYF. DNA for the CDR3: TGTGCCAGCAGTGAGCCGGTTAGCTCCTACGAGCAGTACTTC.

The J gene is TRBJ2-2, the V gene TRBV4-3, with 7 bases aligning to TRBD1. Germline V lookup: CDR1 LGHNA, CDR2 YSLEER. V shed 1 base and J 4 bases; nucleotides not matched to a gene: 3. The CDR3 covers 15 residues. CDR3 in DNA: TGCGCCAGCAGCCAAGTTAGACAGGGCACCGGGGAGCTGTTTTTT. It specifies CASSQVRQGTGELFF.

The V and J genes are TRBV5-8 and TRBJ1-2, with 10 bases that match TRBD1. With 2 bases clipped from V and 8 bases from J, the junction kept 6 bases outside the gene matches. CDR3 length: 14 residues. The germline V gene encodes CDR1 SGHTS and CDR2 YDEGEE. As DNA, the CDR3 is TGTGCCAGCAGCTTCCGACAGGGGGCACGGGGCTACACCTTC. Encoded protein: CASSFRQGARGYTF.

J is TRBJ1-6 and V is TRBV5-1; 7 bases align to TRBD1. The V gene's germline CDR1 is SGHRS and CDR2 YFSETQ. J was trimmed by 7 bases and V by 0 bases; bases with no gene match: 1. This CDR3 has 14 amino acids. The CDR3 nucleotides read TGCGCCAGCAGCTTGGACAGGGGAAATTCACCCCTCCACTTT. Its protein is CASSLDRGNSPLHF.

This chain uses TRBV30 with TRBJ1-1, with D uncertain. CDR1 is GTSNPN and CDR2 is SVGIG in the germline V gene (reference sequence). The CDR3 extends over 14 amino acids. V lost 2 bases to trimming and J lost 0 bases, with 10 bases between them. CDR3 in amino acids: CAWSSVLMNTEAFF. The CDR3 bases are TGTGCCTGGAGTTCGGTCCTTATGAACACTGAAGCTTTCTTT.

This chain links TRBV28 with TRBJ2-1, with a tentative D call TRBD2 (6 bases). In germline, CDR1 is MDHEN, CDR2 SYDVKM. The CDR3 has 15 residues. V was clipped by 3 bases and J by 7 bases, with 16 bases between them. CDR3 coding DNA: TGTGCCAGCAGTTTTCGGGGGAAGATGGAGAATGAGCAGTTCTTC. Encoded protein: CASSFRGKMENEQFF.

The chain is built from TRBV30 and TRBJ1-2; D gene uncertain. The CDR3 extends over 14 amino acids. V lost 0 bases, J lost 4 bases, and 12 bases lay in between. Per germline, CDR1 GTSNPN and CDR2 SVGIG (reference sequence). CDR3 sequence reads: CAWSVPEAAYGYTF. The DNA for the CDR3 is TGTGCCTGGAGTGTCCCCGAGGCGGCCTATGGCTACACCTTC.

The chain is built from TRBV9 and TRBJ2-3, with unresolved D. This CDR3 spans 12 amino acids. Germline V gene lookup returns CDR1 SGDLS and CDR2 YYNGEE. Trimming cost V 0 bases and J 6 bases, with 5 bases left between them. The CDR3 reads CASSVVGDTQYF. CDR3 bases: TGTGCCAGCAGCGTAGTAGGGGATACGCAGTATTTT. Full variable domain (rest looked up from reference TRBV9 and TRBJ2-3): DSGVTQTPKHLITATGQRVTLRCSPRSGDLSVYWYQQSLDQGLQFLIQYYNGEERAKGNILERFSAQQFPDLHSELNLSSLELGDSALYFCASSVVGDTQYFGPGTRLTVL.

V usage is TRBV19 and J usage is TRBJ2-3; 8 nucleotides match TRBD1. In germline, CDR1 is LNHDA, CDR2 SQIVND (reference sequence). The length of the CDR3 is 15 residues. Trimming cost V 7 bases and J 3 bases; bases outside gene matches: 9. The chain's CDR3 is CASNRQGIETDTQYF. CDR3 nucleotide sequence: TGTGCCAGTAATAGACAGGGGATCGAGACAGATACGCAGTATTTT.

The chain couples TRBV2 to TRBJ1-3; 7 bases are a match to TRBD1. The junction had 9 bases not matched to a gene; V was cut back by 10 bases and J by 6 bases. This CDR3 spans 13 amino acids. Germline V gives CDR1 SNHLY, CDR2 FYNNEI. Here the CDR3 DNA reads TGTGCCACCCGACAGGGTGTGGAAAACACCATATATTTT. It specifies CATRQGVENTIYF.

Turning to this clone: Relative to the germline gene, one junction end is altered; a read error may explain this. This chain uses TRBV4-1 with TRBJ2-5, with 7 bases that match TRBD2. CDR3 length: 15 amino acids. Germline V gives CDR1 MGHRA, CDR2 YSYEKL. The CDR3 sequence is CASRQAPGGQETQYF. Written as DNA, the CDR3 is TGCGCCAGCAGACAAGCACCGGGGGGACAAGAGACCCAGTACTTC.

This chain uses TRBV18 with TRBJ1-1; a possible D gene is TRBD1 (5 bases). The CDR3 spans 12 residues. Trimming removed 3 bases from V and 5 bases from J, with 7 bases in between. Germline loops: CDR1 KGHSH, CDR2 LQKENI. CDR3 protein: CASSPGHTEAFF. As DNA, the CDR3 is TGTGCCAGCTCACCCGGACATACTGAAGCTTTCTTT. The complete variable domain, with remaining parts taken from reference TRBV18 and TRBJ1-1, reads NAGVMQNPRHLVRRRGQEARLRCSPMKGHSHVYWYRQLPEEGLKFMVYLQKENIIDESGMPKERFSAEFPKEGPSILRIQQVVRGDSAAYFCASSPGHTEAFFGQGTRLTVV.

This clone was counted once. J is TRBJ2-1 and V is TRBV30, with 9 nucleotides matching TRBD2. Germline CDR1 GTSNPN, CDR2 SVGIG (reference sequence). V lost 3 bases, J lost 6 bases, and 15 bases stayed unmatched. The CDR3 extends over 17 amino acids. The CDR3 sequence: CAWRESWLAGLLNEQFF. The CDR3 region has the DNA TGTGCCTGGAGGGAGTCATGGCTAGCGGGATTACTCAATGAGCAGTTCTTC.

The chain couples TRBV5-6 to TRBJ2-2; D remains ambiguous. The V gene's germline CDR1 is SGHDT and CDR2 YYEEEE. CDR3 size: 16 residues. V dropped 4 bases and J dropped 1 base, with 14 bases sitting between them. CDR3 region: CASSQLRAENTGELFF. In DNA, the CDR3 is TGTGCCAGCAGCCAGTTAAGGGCCGAGAACACCGGGGAGCTGTTTTTT. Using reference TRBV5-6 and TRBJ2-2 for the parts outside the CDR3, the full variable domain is DAGVTQSPTHLIKTRGQQVTLRCSPKSGHDTVSWYQQALGQGPQFIFQYYEEEERQRGNFPDRFSGHQFPNYSSELNVNALLLGDSALYLCASSQLRAENTGELFFGEGSRLTVL.

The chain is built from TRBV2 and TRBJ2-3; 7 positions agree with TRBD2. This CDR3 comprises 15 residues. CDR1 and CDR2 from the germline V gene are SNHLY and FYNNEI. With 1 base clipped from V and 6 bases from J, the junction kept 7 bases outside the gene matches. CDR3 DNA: TGTGCCAGCAGTGAAGGGAGCGGGGCCCGTGATACGCAGTATTTT. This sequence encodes CASSEGSGARDTQYF.

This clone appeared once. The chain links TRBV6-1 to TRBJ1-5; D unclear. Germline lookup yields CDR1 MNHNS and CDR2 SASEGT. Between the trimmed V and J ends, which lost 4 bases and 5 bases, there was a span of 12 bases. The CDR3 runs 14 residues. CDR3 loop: CASSGARSYQPQHF. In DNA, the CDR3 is TGTGCCAGCAGTGGAGCAAGATCCTATCAGCCCCAGCATTTT.